This T cell receptor beta chain was recorded in a study of neoadjuvant anti-PD-1 for oral cavity cancer. The study's findings and limits: Treg/Th17 ratio rose with pretreatment blood and fell with post-treatment tumor TCRbeta clonality.

Only in-frame clones appear in the TCRdb table, and some are missing; sequencing was by immunoSEQ multiplex PCR. The sample lists tens of thousands of clones, around 84% occurring once. As regards this clone: Its antigen is unknown.

This sample's time point: after neoadjuvant nivolumab, at surgical resection. The receptor was isolated from a person aged 35-79 years with oral cavity squamous cell carcinoma. Sequencing was performed on PBMCs, taken after nivolumab (anti-PD-1) treatment.

The CDR3 DNA reads as TGTGCCAGCAGTGACGTAAGGGGGTATGAGCAGTTCTTC. Its protein product is CASSDVRGYEQFF. This chain joins TRBV6-1 and TRBJ2-1; D is possibly TRBD1 (6 bases). The CDR3 contains 13 residues. CDR1 is MNHNS and CDR2 is SASEGT in the germline V gene. With 3 bases removed from V and 8 bases from J, the gap between germline ends came to 11 bases.